Sequencing of this T cell receptor beta chain was carried out in a study of cytomegalovirus exposure and HLA in healthy donors. Across the study: The 90 to 150 validation repertoires, a later analysis reported, used the same platform as the approximately 650 first-cohort repertoires.

A note on this clone: The antigen is unknown.

Donors were drawn from the approximately 110-subject validation cohort, separate from the roughly 700-subject first cohort. Findings of the study overall: Both high specificity and high sensitivity reportedly marked the classifier's diagnosis of cytomegalovirus status. Researchers counted roughly 150 TCR beta chains as cytomegalovirus-associated.

Sequenced by immunoSEQ multiplex PCR; TCRdb stores in-frame clones only, minus some. Among some 68,000 clones, approximately 96% were seen once, and the ten largest hold 2% to 2.5%. The V gene end was trimmed by 4 bases and the J gene end by 3 bases; junction bases not matched to a gene: 10. This CDR3 region has 16 residues. CDR1 and CDR2 from the germline V gene are SGHNT and YYREEE (reference sequence). Sequencing was performed on PBMCs. The rearrangement joins TRBV5-4 to TRBJ2-3; TRBD2 agrees at 8 bases. The receptor was isolated from a man aged 18 to 29 in good health and CMV-seronegative. The CDR3 DNA reads as TGTGCCAGCAGCCCTGCCCGGGAGGGCCTAACAGATACGCAGTATTTT. Amino acid sequence: CASSPAREGLTDTQYF. The whole variable domain, remainder taken from reference TRBV5-4 and TRBJ2-3, is ETGVTQSPTHLIKTRGQQVTLRCSSQSGHNTVSWYQQALGQGPQFIFQYYREEENGRGNFPPRFSGLQFPNYSSELNVNALELDDSALYLCASSPAREGLTDTQYFGPGTRLTVL.